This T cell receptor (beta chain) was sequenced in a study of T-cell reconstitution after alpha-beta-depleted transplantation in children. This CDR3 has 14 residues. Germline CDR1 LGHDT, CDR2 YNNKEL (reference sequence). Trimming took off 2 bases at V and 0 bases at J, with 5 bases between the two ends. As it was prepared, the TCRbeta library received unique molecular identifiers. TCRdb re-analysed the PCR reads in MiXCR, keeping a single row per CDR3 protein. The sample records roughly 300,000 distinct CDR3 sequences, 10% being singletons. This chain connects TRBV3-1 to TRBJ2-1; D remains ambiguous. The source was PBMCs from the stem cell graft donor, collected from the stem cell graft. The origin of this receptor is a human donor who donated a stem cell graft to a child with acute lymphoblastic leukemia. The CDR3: CASSQSRSYNEQFF. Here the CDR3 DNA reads TGTGCCAGCAGCCAATCCCGCTCCTACAATGAGCAGTTCTTC.